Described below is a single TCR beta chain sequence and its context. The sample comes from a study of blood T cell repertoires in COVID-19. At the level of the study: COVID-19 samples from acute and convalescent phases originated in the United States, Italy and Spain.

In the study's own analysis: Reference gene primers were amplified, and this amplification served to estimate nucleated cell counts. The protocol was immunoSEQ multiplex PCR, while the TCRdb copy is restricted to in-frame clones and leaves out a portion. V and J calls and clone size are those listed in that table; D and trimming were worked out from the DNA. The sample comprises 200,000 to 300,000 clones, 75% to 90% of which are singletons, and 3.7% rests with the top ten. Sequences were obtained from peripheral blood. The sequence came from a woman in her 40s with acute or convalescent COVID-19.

For the CDR3, the DNA is TGTGCCAGCAGTTGGGGGCCCCCTAACTATGGCTACACCTTC. Its translation: CASSWGPPNYGYTF. The genes are TRBV27 and TRBJ1-2, with a weak D call TRBD1 (6 bases). With 4 bases removed from V and 0 bases from J, the gap between germline ends came to 9 bases. Germline loops: CDR1 MNHEY, CDR2 SMNVEV (reference sequence). CDR3 length: 14 residues.